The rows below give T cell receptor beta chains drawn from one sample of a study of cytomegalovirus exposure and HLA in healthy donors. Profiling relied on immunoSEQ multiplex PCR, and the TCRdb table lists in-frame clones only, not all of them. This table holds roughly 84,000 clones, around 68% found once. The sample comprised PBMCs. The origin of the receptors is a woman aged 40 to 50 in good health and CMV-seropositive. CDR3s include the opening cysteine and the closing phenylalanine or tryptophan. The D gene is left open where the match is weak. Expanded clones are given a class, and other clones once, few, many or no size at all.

CDR3 protein: CASSGTSGQQETQYF; CDR3 DNA: TGTGCCAGCAGCGGGACTAGCGGGCAGCAAGAGACCCAGTACTTC; V gene: TRBV9; J gene: TRBJ2-5; CDR3 length: 15; clone size: few; D gene: TRBD2
CDR3 protein: CASSLQAEPFNEQFF; CDR3 DNA: TGCGCCAGCAGCTTGCAAGCGGAGCCCTTCAATGAGCAGTTCTTC; V gene: TRBV5-1; J gene: TRBJ2-1; CDR3 length: 15; clone size: .; D gene: .
CDR3 protein: CAGRSTSGGYEQYF; CDR3 DNA: TGTGCCGGGAGGTCGACTAGCGGGGGCTACGAGCAGTACTTC; V gene: TRBV2; J gene: TRBJ2-7; CDR3 length: 14; clone size: .; D gene: TRBD2
CDR3 protein: CAISGTGDQPQHF; CDR3 DNA: TGTGCCATCAGTGGGACAGGGGATCAGCCCCAGCATTTT; V gene: TRBV10-3; J gene: TRBJ1-5; CDR3 length: 13; clone size: .; D gene: TRBD1
CDR3 protein: CASIERGLPEAFF; CDR3 DNA: TGTGCCAGCATAGAAAGGGGTTTACCCGAAGCTTTCTTT; V gene: TRBV2; J gene: TRBJ1-1; CDR3 length: 13; clone size: few; D gene: .
CDR3 protein: CASSLSGSSHRYNEQFF; CDR3 DNA: TGTGCCAGCAGCTTATCCGGCTCTAGCCACCGCTACAATGAGCAGTTCTTC; V gene: TRBV7-2; J gene: TRBJ2-1; CDR3 length: 17; clone size: .; D gene: .
CDR3 protein: CASRGGGSNTGELFF; CDR3 DNA: TGTGCCAGCAGGGGTGGCGGATCGAACACCGGGGAGCTGTTTTTT; V gene: TRBV7-2; J gene: TRBJ2-2; CDR3 length: 15; clone size: once; D gene: .
CDR3 protein: CASAEEFNYGYTF; CDR3 DNA: TGCGCCAGCGCAGAGGAATTTAACTATGGCTACACCTTC; V gene: TRBV4-3; J gene: TRBJ1-2; CDR3 length: 13; clone size: .; D gene: .
CDR3 protein: CASSEAGAPTYEQYF; CDR3 DNA: TGTGCCAGCAGTGAGGCAGGGGCCCCTACTTACGAGCAGTACTTC; V gene: TRBV2; J gene: TRBJ2-7; CDR3 length: 15; clone size: few; D gene: .
CDR3 protein: CASRIPGQYGYTF; CDR3 DNA: TGTGCCAGCAGGATTCCGGGACAGTATGGCTACACCTTC; V gene: TRBV28; J gene: TRBJ1-2; CDR3 length: 13; clone size: .; D gene: TRBD1
CDR3 protein: CASSLRLAGTGELFF; CDR3 DNA: TGTGCCAGCAGCTTACGGCTAGCGGGCACCGGGGAGCTGTTTTTT; V gene: TRBV7-6; J gene: TRBJ2-2; CDR3 length: 15; clone size: .; D gene: TRBD2
CDR3 protein: CASSVGTGDWETQYF; CDR3 DNA: TGTGCCAGCAGCGTCGGGACAGGGGATTGGGAGACCCAGTACTTC; V gene: TRBV7-6; J gene: TRBJ2-5; CDR3 length: 15; clone size: once; D gene: TRBD1
CDR3 protein: CATSRDWAGGPSSYEQYF; CDR3 DNA: TGTGCCACCAGCAGAGACTGGGCGGGAGGGCCTAGCTCCTACGAGCAGTACTTC; V gene: TRBV15; J gene: TRBJ2-7; CDR3 length: 18; clone size: few; D gene: TRBD2
CDR3 protein: CASSWDRAHEAFF; CDR3 DNA: TGTGCCAGCAGCTGGGACAGGGCCCATGAAGCTTTCTTT; V gene: TRBV2; J gene: TRBJ1-1; CDR3 length: 13; clone size: few; D gene: TRBD1
CDR3 protein: CATSRREGPGELFF; CDR3 DNA: TGTGCCACCAGCCGACGGGAAGGGCCCGGGGAGCTGTTTTTT; V gene: TRBV15; J gene: TRBJ2-2; CDR3 length: 14; clone size: .; D gene: .
CDR3 protein: CASRPRDSWEKLFF; CDR3 DNA: TGTGCCAGCAGGCCACGGGACTCGTGGGAAAAACTGTTTTTT; V gene: TRBV2; J gene: TRBJ1-4; CDR3 length: 14; clone size: .; D gene: .
CDR3 protein: CASSYDRDQETQYF; CDR3 DNA: TGCGCCAGCAGCTATGACAGGGACCAAGAGACCCAGTACTTC; V gene: TRBV5-1; J gene: TRBJ2-5; CDR3 length: 14; clone size: .; D gene: TRBD1
CDR3 protein: CASSLREVGRPGTDTQYF; CDR3 DNA: TGTGCCAGCAGCTTACGAGAGGTAGGCCGGCCAGGCACAGATACGCAGTATTTT; V gene: TRBV7-2; J gene: TRBJ2-3; CDR3 length: 18; clone size: few; D gene: .
CDR3 protein: CASSRDREGNTIYF; CDR3 DNA: TGTGCCAGCAGCCGCGACAGGGAGGGAAACACCATATATTTT; V gene: TRBV11-2; J gene: TRBJ1-3; CDR3 length: 14; clone size: few; D gene: TRBD1
CDR3 protein: CASSAGQGVDEQFF; CDR3 DNA: TGTGCCAGCAGCGCGGGACAGGGGGTTGATGAGCAGTTCTTC; V gene: TRBV7-9; J gene: TRBJ2-1; CDR3 length: 14; clone size: once; D gene: TRBD1
CDR3 protein: CASSEIGGNQPQHF; CDR3 DNA: TGTGCCAGCAGTGAGATTGGAGGCAATCAGCCCCAGCATTTT; V gene: TRBV2; J gene: TRBJ1-5; CDR3 length: 14; clone size: few; D gene: .
CDR3 protein: CASSESGVHEQYF; CDR3 DNA: TGCGCCAGCAGTGAGTCCGGGGTCCACGAGCAGTACTTC; V gene: TRBV10-1; J gene: TRBJ2-7; CDR3 length: 13; clone size: .; D gene: .
CDR3 protein: CASSPSGTGGEPQHF; CDR3 DNA: TGTGCCAGCTCGCCGTCCGGGACAGGGGGCGAGCCCCAGCATTTT; V gene: TRBV18; J gene: TRBJ1-5; CDR3 length: 15; clone size: .; D gene: TRBD1
CDR3 protein: CASSLGSLTNYEQYF; CDR3 DNA: TGTGCCAGCAGCTTAGGGTCACTGACGAACTACGAGCAGTACTTC; V gene: TRBV7-9; J gene: TRBJ2-7; CDR3 length: 15; clone size: few; D gene: .
CDR3 protein: CASSLALGAMSYEQYF; CDR3 DNA: TGTGCCAGCAGCTTGGCCTTAGGGGCTATGTCCTACGAGCAGTACTTC; V gene: TRBV5-4; J gene: TRBJ2-7; CDR3 length: 16; clone size: .; D gene: .
CDR3 protein: CASSFSSGPYEQYF; CDR3 DNA: TGTGCCAGCAGCTTCTCGTCAGGGCCCTACGAGCAGTACTTC; V gene: TRBV7-2; J gene: TRBJ2-7; CDR3 length: 14; clone size: .; D gene: .
CDR3 protein: CASSPDPGDTAYEQYF; CDR3 DNA: TGTGCCAGCAGCCCGGATCCCGGGGACACGGCCTACGAGCAGTACTTC; V gene: TRBV7-9; J gene: TRBJ2-7; CDR3 length: 16; clone size: .; D gene: .
CDR3 protein: CASSHQDRRGTEAFF; CDR3 DNA: TGTGCCAGCAGCCATCAGGACAGACGGGGCACTGAAGCTTTCTTT; V gene: TRBV4-2; J gene: TRBJ1-1; CDR3 length: 15; clone size: .; D gene: .
CDR3 protein: CASSISVAGQETQYF; CDR3 DNA: TGTGCCAGTAGTATCTCGGTTGCGGGGCAAGAGACCCAGTACTTC; V gene: TRBV19; J gene: TRBJ2-5; CDR3 length: 15; clone size: .; D gene: .
CDR3 protein: CASSSGQGALDTQYF; CDR3 DNA: TGTGCCAGCAGCTCAGGACAGGGGGCGCTAGATACGCAGTATTTT; V gene: TRBV11-2; J gene: TRBJ2-3; CDR3 length: 15; clone size: .; D gene: TRBD1
CDR3 protein: CASSLRERGYGYTF; CDR3 DNA: TGTGCCAGCAGCTTAAGGGAAAGGGGCTATGGCTACACCTTC; V gene: TRBV7-9; J gene: TRBJ1-2; CDR3 length: 14; clone size: .; D gene: .
CDR3 protein: CASSSLAASTDTQYF; CDR3 DNA: TGTGCCAGCAGTTCTCTAGCGGCAAGCACAGATACGCAGTATTTT; V gene: TRBV2; J gene: TRBJ2-3; CDR3 length: 15; clone size: once; D gene: TRBD2
CDR3 protein: CASSPRLAGGYEQYF; CDR3 DNA: TGCGCCAGCAGCCCTAGACTAGCGGGAGGCTACGAGCAGTACTTC; V gene: TRBV4-3; J gene: TRBJ2-7; CDR3 length: 15; clone size: few; D gene: TRBD2
CDR3 protein: CASSPRAGDPSPYTF; CDR3 DNA: TGTGCCAGCAGCCCCAGGGCGGGGGACCCTTCTCCCTACACCTTC; V gene: TRBV9; J gene: TRBJ1-2; CDR3 length: 15; clone size: few; D gene: .
CDR3 protein: CASSGRSVAGELFF; CDR3 DNA: TGTGCCAGCTCCGGTAGGAGTGTCGCCGGGGAGCTGTTTTTT; V gene: TRBV18; J gene: TRBJ2-2; CDR3 length: 14; clone size: .; D gene: .
CDR3 protein: CASSPGTLYSGNTIYF; CDR3 DNA: TGTGCCAGTAGTCCCGGGACACTTTACTCTGGAAACACCATATATTTT; V gene: TRBV19; J gene: TRBJ1-3; CDR3 length: 16; clone size: .; D gene: .
CDR3 protein: CASSLRQAPYEQYF; CDR3 DNA: TGTGCCAGCAGTCTTCGACAGGCTCCCTACGAGCAGTACTTC; V gene: TRBV28; J gene: TRBJ2-7; CDR3 length: 14; clone size: .; D gene: .
CDR3 protein: CASSRPGDTEAFF; CDR3 DNA: TGTGCCAGCAGTCGTCCCGGGGACACCGAAGCTTTCTTT; V gene: TRBV2; J gene: TRBJ1-1; CDR3 length: 13; clone size: .; D gene: .
CDR3 protein: CASKMTGSGTGELFF; CDR3 DNA: TGTGCCAGCAAAATGACAGGGAGTGGCACCGGGGAGCTGTTTTTT; V gene: TRBV6-4; J gene: TRBJ2-2; CDR3 length: 15; clone size: .; D gene: TRBD1
CDR3 protein: CASSLDQGRTGELFF; CDR3 DNA: TGTGCCAGCAGCTTAGACCAGGGTCGAACCGGGGAGCTGTTTTTT; V gene: TRBV7-2; J gene: TRBJ2-2; CDR3 length: 15; clone size: .; D gene: .
CDR3 protein: CACPLAGRRSGANVLTF; CDR3 DNA: TGTGCCTGTCCTCTTGCGGGACGCCGCTCTGGGGCCAACGTCCTGACTTTC; V gene: TRBV30; J gene: TRBJ2-6; CDR3 length: 17; clone size: .; D gene: .
CDR3 protein: CASSQDRQGGTEAFF; CDR3 DNA: TGCGCCAGCAGCCAAGATCGACAGGGGGGCACTGAAGCTTTCTTT; V gene: TRBV4-1; J gene: TRBJ1-1; CDR3 length: 15; clone size: .; D gene: TRBD1
CDR3 protein: CASSPQGGQETQYF; CDR3 DNA: TGCGCCAGCAGCCCCCAGGGGGGCCAAGAGACCCAGTACTTC; V gene: TRBV5-1; J gene: TRBJ2-5; CDR3 length: 14; clone size: .; D gene: .
CDR3 protein: CASSLASVGELFF; CDR3 DNA: TGTGCCAGCAGCTTGGCCTCTGTCGGGGAGCTGTTTTTT; V gene: TRBV5-6; J gene: TRBJ2-2; CDR3 length: 13; clone size: .; D gene: .
CDR3 protein: CASSPTGVPYEQYF; CDR3 DNA: TGTGCCAGCAGCCCTACAGGGGTTCCCTACGAGCAGTACTTC; V gene: TRBV2; J gene: TRBJ2-7; CDR3 length: 14; clone size: few; D gene: TRBD1
CDR3 protein: CASSRKLTSGSSGELFF; CDR3 DNA: TGTGCCAGCAGCCGAAAACTGACTAGCGGGAGCTCCGGGGAGCTGTTTTTT; V gene: TRBV7-9; J gene: TRBJ2-2; CDR3 length: 17; clone size: .; D gene: TRBD2
CDR3 protein: CASSPEEDPRNIQYF; CDR3 DNA: TGCGCCAGCAGCCCGGAGGAGGACCCTCGGAACATTCAGTACTTC; V gene: TRBV7-7; J gene: TRBJ2-4; CDR3 length: 15; clone size: .; D gene: .
CDR3 protein: CASSDNTLRGYEQFF; CDR3 DNA: TGTGCCAGCAGTGATAATACTCTCAGGGGCTATGAGCAGTTCTTC; V gene: TRBV25-1; J gene: TRBJ2-1; CDR3 length: 15; clone size: .; D gene: .
CDR3 protein: CASSSDRGRTEQFF; CDR3 DNA: TGTGCCAGCAGTTCAGACAGGGGTAGAACTGAGCAGTTCTTC; V gene: TRBV27; J gene: TRBJ2-1; CDR3 length: 14; clone size: few; D gene: TRBD1
CDR3 protein: CASSPPTANTEAFF; CDR3 DNA: TGTGCCAGCTCACCACCGACAGCTAACACTGAAGCTTTCTTT; V gene: TRBV18; J gene: TRBJ1-1; CDR3 length: 14; clone size: once; D gene: .
CDR3 protein: CASSRTGTNQPQHF; CDR3 DNA: TGTGCCAGCAGCCGGACAGGGACAAATCAGCCCCAGCATTTT; V gene: TRBV2; J gene: TRBJ1-5; CDR3 length: 14; clone size: .; D gene: TRBD1
CDR3 protein: CASSPQGLVTEAFF; CDR3 DNA: TGTGCCAGCAGCCCACAGGGATTGGTAACTGAAGCTTTCTTT; V gene: TRBV27; J gene: TRBJ1-1; CDR3 length: 14; clone size: .; D gene: .
CDR3 protein: CASSQDYLKTQYF; CDR3 DNA: TGCGCCAGCAGCCAAGATTATCTAAAGACCCAGTACTTC; V gene: TRBV4-3; J gene: TRBJ2-5; CDR3 length: 13; clone size: few; D gene: .
CDR3 protein: CASSYGTGTEKLFF; CDR3 DNA: TGTGCCAGCAGTTACGGGACAGGGACTGAAAAACTGTTTTTT; V gene: TRBV6-6; J gene: TRBJ1-4; CDR3 length: 14; clone size: few; D gene: TRBD1
CDR3 protein: CASSWPGVNEKLFF; CDR3 DNA: TGCGCCAGCAGCTGGCCAGGGGTTAATGAAAAACTGTTTTTT; V gene: TRBV5-1; J gene: TRBJ1-4; CDR3 length: 14; clone size: .; D gene: .
CDR3 protein: CASSLGLAGDIQETQYF; CDR3 DNA: TGCGCCAGCAGCTTGGGGCTAGCGGGGGATATCCAAGAGACCCAGTACTTC; V gene: TRBV5-1; J gene: TRBJ2-5; CDR3 length: 17; clone size: .; D gene: TRBD2
CDR3 protein: CASSLRGADTQYF; CDR3 DNA: TGTGCCAGCAGCCTCAGGGGAGCAGATACGCAGTATTTT; V gene: TRBV11-2; J gene: TRBJ2-3; CDR3 length: 13; clone size: .; D gene: .